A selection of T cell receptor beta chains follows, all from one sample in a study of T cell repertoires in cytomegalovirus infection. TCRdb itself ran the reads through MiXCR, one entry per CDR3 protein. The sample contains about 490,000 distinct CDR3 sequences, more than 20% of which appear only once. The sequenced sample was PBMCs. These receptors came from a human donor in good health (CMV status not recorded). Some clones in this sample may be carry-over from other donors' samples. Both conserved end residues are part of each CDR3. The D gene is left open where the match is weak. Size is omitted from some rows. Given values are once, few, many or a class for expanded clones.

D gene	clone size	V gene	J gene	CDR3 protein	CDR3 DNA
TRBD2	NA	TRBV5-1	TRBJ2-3	CASSFGSGGPVTDTQYF	TGCGCCAGCAGCTTTGGATCGGGAGGGCCCGTCACAGATACGCAGTATTTT
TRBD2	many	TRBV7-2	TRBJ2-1	CASSVNGRNINEQFF	TGTGCCAGCAGCGTCAACGGGAGGAATATCAATGAGCAGTTCTTC
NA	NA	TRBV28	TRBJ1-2	CASSPNNRHGYTF	TGTGCCAGCAGTCCCAACAATAGGCATGGCTACACCTTC
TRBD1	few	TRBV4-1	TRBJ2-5	CASSQDRDRGQETQYF	TGCGCCAGCAGCCAAGATAGGGACAGGGGCCAAGAGACCCAGTACTTC
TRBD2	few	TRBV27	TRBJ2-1	CASSPNDQRTSSYNEQFF	TGTGCCAGCAGTCCAAACGACCAGCGGACTAGCTCCTACAATGAGCAGTTCTTC
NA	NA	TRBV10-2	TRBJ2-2	CASRRVAESTGELFF	TGCGCCAGCAGACGGGTAGCGGAAAGCACCGGGGAGCTGTTTTTT
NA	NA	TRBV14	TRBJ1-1	CASSLRTGRRTEAFF	TGTGCCAGCAGCCTAAGGACTGGAAGGAGAACTGAAGCTTTCTTT
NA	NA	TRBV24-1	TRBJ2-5	CATSVPGQETQYF	TGTGCCACCAGTGTCCCAGGCCAAGAGACCCAGTACTTC
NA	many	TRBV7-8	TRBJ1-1	CASSLLDGAQAFF	TGTGCCAGCAGCTTATTGGACGGGGCACAAGCTTTCTTT
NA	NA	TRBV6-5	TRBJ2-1	CASSRPPYNEQFF	TGTGCCAGCAGCCGTCCCCCTTACAATGAGCAGTTCTTC
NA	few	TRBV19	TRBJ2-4	CACGTRGNIQYF	TGTGCCTGTGGAACCCGGGGGAACATTCAGTACTTC
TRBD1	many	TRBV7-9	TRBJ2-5	CASSSRGPETQYF	TGTGCCAGCAGTTCCAGGGGGCCGGAGACCCAGTACTTC
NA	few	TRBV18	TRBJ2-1	CASSPPTRAYNEQFF	TGTGCCAGCTCACCACCGACAAGGGCCTACAATGAGCAGTTCTTC
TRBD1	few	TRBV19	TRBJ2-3	CASSTWTGRFTDTQYF	TGTGCCAGTAGTACCTGGACAGGGAGGTTCACAGATACGCAGTATTTT
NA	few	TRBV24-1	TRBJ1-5	CATSTEYSNQPQHF	TGTGCCACGTCAACGGAATATAGCAATCAGCCCCAGCATTTT
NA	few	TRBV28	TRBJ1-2	CASSLPDSGRGYTF	TGTGCCAGCAGTCTACCGGACTCCGGGCGTGGCTACACCTTC
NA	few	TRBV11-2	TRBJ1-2	CASSLGPSYGYTF	TGTGCCAGCAGCTTAGGACCCAGCTATGGCTACACCTTC
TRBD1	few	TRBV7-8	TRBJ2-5	CASSLVYRGRGETQYF	TGTGCCAGCAGCTTAGTATACAGGGGGCGCGGGGAGACCCAGTACTTC
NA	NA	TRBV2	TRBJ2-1	CATSDRYNEQFF	TGTGCCACCTCAGACAGATACAATGAGCAGTTCTTC
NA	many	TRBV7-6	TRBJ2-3	CASSSTYTDTQYF	TGTGCCAGCAGCTCAACGTACACAGATACGCAGTATTTT
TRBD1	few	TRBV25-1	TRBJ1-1	CATIVGGARTEAFF	TGTGCCACCATCGTAGGGGGCGCGAGGACTGAAGCTTTCTTT
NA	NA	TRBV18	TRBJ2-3	CASSPPEGTDTQYF	TGTGCCAGCTCACCACCGGAAGGAACAGATACGCAGTATTTT
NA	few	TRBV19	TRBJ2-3	CASSTILGPSDTQYF	TGTGCCAGTAGTACCATCCTGGGACCGTCAGATACGCAGTATTTT
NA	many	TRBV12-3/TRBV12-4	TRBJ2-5	CASRNPGYGETQYF	TGTGCCAGCAGGAACCCAGGGTACGGGGAGACCCAGTACTTC